These 25 T cell receptor beta chains share one sample of origin, sequenced in a study of blood T cell repertoires in COVID-19. Assay used: immunoSEQ multiplex PCR; TCRdb lists only in-frame clones, some missing. The table has some 150,000 clones, approximately 87% seen once; the top ten hold roughly 3.6%. Sequenced material: peripheral blood. Receptors were obtained from a man younger than 35 with active or convalescent COVID-19.

The chain uses TRBV7-2 and TRBJ2-3; tentative D call: TRBD2 (7 bases). CDR1 is SGHTA and CDR2 is FQGNSA in the germline V gene. Trimming shortened V by 5 bases and J by 3 bases, and 15 bases separated the two germline ends. The CDR3 length is 15 residues. CDR3 sequence reads: CASSTDGGQTDTQYF. CDR3 DNA sequence: TGTGCCAGCAGCACTGACGGGGGGCAGACAGATACGCAGTATTTT.

V is TRBV27 and J is TRBJ1-4; D not resolved. CDR3 size: 15 residues. The germline V and J ends were trimmed by 5 bases and 4 bases, with 14 bases remaining between them. CDR1 MNHEY and CDR2 SMNVEV come from the germline V gene (reference sequence). CDR3 protein: CASSSHDSLNEKLFF. CDR3 bases: TGTGCCAGCAGTAGTCACGACTCACTTAATGAAAAACTGTTTTTT.

The chain combines TRBV28 with TRBJ2-5, with TRBD2 matching over 8 bases. The CDR3 extends over 14 amino acids. Per the germline V gene, CDR1 is MDHEN and CDR2 is SYDVKM. The V segment lost 5 bases and the J segment 1 base; nucleotides outside the gene matches: 3. CDR3 residues: CASSPRGAQETQYF. In nucleotides, the CDR3 is TGTGCCAGCAGTCCGCGGGGGGCCCAAGAGACCCAGTACTTC. The variable domain in full, completed from reference TRBV28 and TRBJ2-5, reads DVKVTQSSRYLVKRTGEKVFLECVQDMDHENMFWYRQDPGLGLRLIYFSYDVKMKEKGDIPEGYSVSREKKERFSLILESASTNQTSMYLCASSPRGAQETQYFGPGTRLLVL.

This rearrangement joins TRBV5-1 to TRBJ1-3; 7 bases map to TRBD1. This CDR3 comprises 14 residues. Germline CDR1 SGHRS, CDR2 YFSETQ. V lost 3 bases, J lost 1 base, and 1 base stayed unmatched. CDR3 residues: CASSSDRSGNTIYF. For the CDR3, the DNA is TGCGCCAGCAGCTCGGACAGGTCTGGAAACACCATATATTTT.

The chain recombines TRBV30 with TRBJ2-7; a possible D gene is TRBD1 (5 bases). CDR3 length: 13 residues. Trimming removed 2 bases from V and 2 bases from J, with 10 bases in between. Germline V gene sequence: CDR1 GTSNPN, CDR2 SVGIG (reference sequence). DNA of the CDR3: TGTGCCTGGAGTCCAGGACATGCCTACGAGCAGTACTTC. Residues: CAWSPGHAYEQYF.

This chain uses TRBV2 with TRBJ2-7; 8 bases match TRBD2. The CDR3 extends over 16 amino acids. Germline V gene data show CDR1 as SNHLY and CDR2 as FYNNEI. Unmatched junction bases numbered 11, after V lost 2 bases and J lost 5 bases. CDR3 nucleotides: TGTGCCAGCAGTGAATGGGCAGCGGGGGCGCAGAACGAGCAGTACTTC. Protein: CASSEWAAGAQNEQYF.

The genes are TRBV18 and TRBJ2-5, with a possible D match to TRBD1 (7 bases). The CDR3 extends over 15 amino acids. Germline V gene sequence: CDR1 KGHSH, CDR2 LQKENI. The V end lost 4 bases, the J end lost 4 bases, and 16 bases lay between the germline ends. CDR3 amino acids: CASSLDPGGGETQYF. The CDR3, as DNA: TGTGCCAGCTCACTCGACCCAGGGGGAGGAGAGACCCAGTACTTC.

The CDR3 reads CASSSSGLNTEAFF. In DNA form, the CDR3 reads TGTGCCAGCAGCTCATCAGGGCTAAACACTGAAGCTTTCTTT. The rearrangement uses TRBV11-3 and TRBJ1-1, with a tentative D call TRBD1 (5 bases). V lost 4 bases to trimming and J lost 2 bases, with 11 bases between them. The germline V gene encodes CDR1 SGHNT and CDR2 YENEEA. The CDR3 runs 14 residues.

The genes are TRBV19 and TRBJ2-1; TRBD2 matches at 11 bases. With V trimmed by 2 bases and J by 7 bases, 4 bases remained unmatched. The CDR3 consists of 15 residues. Germline values: CDR1 LNHDA, CDR2 SQIVND (reference sequence). The CDR3 region has the DNA TGTGCCAGTAGTATACAACTAGCGGGAGTGAATGAGCAGTTCTTC. It specifies CASSIQLAGVNEQFF.

V usage is TRBV6-5 and J usage is TRBJ2-1; TRBD2 aligns across 11 bases. The CDR3 spans 16 residues. In germline, CDR1 is MNHEY, CDR2 SVGAGI. After removal of 0 bases from V and 10 bases from J, the junction contained 8 bases not matched to a gene. This CDR3 is CASSYSPTASGREQFF. The CDR3 coding sequence is TGTGCCAGCAGTTACTCCCCGACAGCTAGCGGGAGGGAGCAGTTCTTC.

This chain links TRBV14 with TRBJ1-2; TRBD1 matches at 8 bases. V dropped 3 bases and J dropped 1; count of bases not matched to a gene: 4. Per germline, CDR1 SGHDN and CDR2 FVKESK. The CDR3 totals 15 residues. CDR3 nucleotides: TGTGCCAGCAGCCATGGACAGGGACTTAACTATGGCTACACCTTC. This translates into CASSHGQGLNYGYTF.

The CDR3 here is CASSYSDRGGSSLHF. CDR3 in DNA: TGTGCCAGCAGTTACTCGGATCGGGGGGGGTCCTCACTCCACTTT. The chain joins TRBV6-5 to TRBJ1-6; the D gene is possibly TRBD1 (5 bases). CDR1 and CDR2 (germline): MNHEY, SVGAGI. The CDR3 has 15 amino acids. V gave up 0 bases and J gave up 16 bases, with 19 bases separating them.

The sample holds a few counts of this clone. The gene calls are TRBV19 and TRBJ1-2; 8 nucleotides line up with TRBD1. This CDR3 region has 15 residues. The ends lost 4 bases at V and 4 bases at J; junction bases unmatched: 8. In germline, CDR1 is LNHDA, CDR2 SQIVND (reference sequence). CDR3 nucleotides: TGTGCCAGTAGTACAGCCGGGACAGGTGGCTATGGCTACACCTTC. Its protein product is CASSTAGTGGYGYTF.

The CDR3 reads CASSPYTRGNEKLFF. CDR3 DNA sequence: TGCGCCAGCAGCCCCTACACGAGGGGGAATGAAAAACTGTTTTTT. J is TRBJ1-4 and V is TRBV4-1, with TRBD1 as a possible D gene (6 bases). Germline values: CDR1 MGHRA, CDR2 YSYEKL. This CDR3 spans 15 amino acids. The V gene lost 4 bases and the J gene lost 5 bases, with 14 bases spanning the gap.

In its sample, this clone was seen a few times. The chain recombines TRBV19 with TRBJ1-2; D is perhaps TRBD1 (5 bases). Germline lookup yields CDR1 LNHDA and CDR2 SQIVND (reference sequence). CDR3 length equals 13 residues. The germline V and J ends were trimmed by 7 bases and 8 bases, with 17 bases remaining between them. The CDR3 DNA reads TGTGCCAGTACCCCCGGGGGGATAGGAGGCTACACCTTC. Translated: CASTPGGIGGYTF.

This clone was counted once. As DNA, the CDR3 is TGTGCCAGCAGCTTGGCCGGGGGAGAGTTAGAGACCCAGTACTTC. As protein: CASSLAGGELETQYF. J is TRBJ2-5 and V is TRBV5-4, with D tentatively TRBD2 (6 bases). CDR3 length: 15 amino acids. Deletions cut 0 bases from V and 4 bases from J, with 13 bases between. Germline V gene lookup returns CDR1 SGHNT and CDR2 YYREEE (reference sequence).

The chain has TRBV23-1 and TRBJ1-1; possibly TRBD1 for D (5 bases). TRBV23-1 is sorted into the ORF group, with uncertain function. Trimming cost V 0 bases and J 4 bases, with 9 bases left between them. The CDR3 runs 14 residues. DNA of the CDR3: TGCGCCAGCAGTCAATCCCCCGGGGGCACTGAAGCTTTCTTT. It translates to CASSQSPGGTEAFF.

The V gene is TRBV28, the J gene TRBJ1-2; 8 bases map to TRBD1. Germline V CDR1 and CDR2: MDHEN, SYDVKM. The CDR3 extends over 15 amino acids. J lost 4 bases, V lost 5 bases, and 9 bases had no gene match. In nucleotides, the CDR3 is TGTGCCAGCAGTCCCTCACAGGGGGGGGTCTATGGCTACACCTTC. It specifies CASSPSQGGVYGYTF.

The DNA for the CDR3 is TGTGCCAGCTCACCTTCCAAATACACCGGGGAGCTGTTTTTT. Amino acids: CASSPSKYTGELFF. The chain uses TRBV18 and TRBJ2-2; no firm D call. The CDR3 contains 14 residues. Germline V gene data show CDR1 as KGHSH and CDR2 as LQKENI. The V end lost 3 bases, the J end lost 3 bases, and 8 bases lay between the germline ends.

The V gene is TRBV9, the J gene TRBJ1-1; D remains ambiguous. V lost 2 bases, J lost 1 base, and 6 bases lay in between. The V gene's germline CDR1 is SGDLS and CDR2 YYNGEE. This CDR3 contains 13 residues. In DNA, the CDR3 is TGTGCCAGCAGCGTGTCGGGGAACACTGAAGCTTTCTTT. Translating gives CASSVSGNTEAFF. The complete variable domain, with remaining parts taken from reference TRBV9 and TRBJ1-1, reads DSGVTQTPKHLITATGQRVTLRCSPRSGDLSVYWYQQSLDQGLQFLIQYYNGEERAKGNILERFSAQQFPDLHSELNLSSLELGDSALYFCASSVSGNTEAFFGQGTRLTVV.

In this sample, this clone turned up once. The chain couples TRBV6-2 or TRBV6-3 to TRBJ1-5; TRBD1 aligns across 7 bases. Unmatched junction bases numbered 4, after V lost 4 bases and J lost 7 bases. The germline V gene encodes CDR1 MNHEY and CDR2 SVGEGT. This CDR3 spans 13 amino acids. CDR3 amino acids: CASSWAGQQPQHF. Here the CDR3 DNA reads TGTGCCAGCAGTTGGGCGGGACAGCAGCCCCAGCATTTT.

This clone was counted once. J is TRBJ2-3 and V is TRBV27, with TRBD2 matching 11 bases. The CDR3 extends over 16 amino acids. V shed 8 bases, J shed 2 bases, and the junction held 9 bases outside the gene matches. In germline, CDR1 is MNHEY, CDR2 SMNVEV (reference sequence). The CDR3 spells CASRKTSGGTTDTQYF. CDR3 bases: TGTGCCAGCCGAAAAACTAGCGGGGGAACCACAGATACGCAGTATTTT.

The chain has TRBV14 and TRBJ2-5; 9 bases line up with TRBD1. Trimming at V came to 4 bases and at J to 5 bases, leaving 8 bases not matched to a gene. The germline V gene encodes CDR1 SGHDN and CDR2 FVKESK. The CDR3 is 15 amino acids. CDR3 bases: TGTGCCAGCAGCCTAGGGACAGGGAGAAAGGAGACCCAGTACTTC. It yields the protein CASSLGTGRKETQYF.

This clone was recorded a few times. The chain couples TRBV3-1 (or the pseudogene TRBV3-2) to TRBJ2-5, with 16 bases aligning to TRBD2. The CDR3 is 16 residues long. CDR1 is LGHDT, CDR2 YNNKEL, per germline (reference sequence). J was trimmed by 4 bases and V by 6 bases; bases with no gene match: 5. CDR3 DNA: TGTGCCAGCAGGGGACTAGCGGGGGGGATTCTAGAGACCCAGTACTTC. Translation: CASRGLAGGILETQYF.

The rearrangement joins TRBV6-5 to TRBJ2-7; TRBD2 aligns across 9 bases. J lost 2 bases, V lost 7 bases, and 3 bases had no gene match. From germline, CDR1 is MNHEY and CDR2 SVGAGI. The CDR3 consists of 13 residues. The DNA for the CDR3 is TGTGCCAGCACAGGGACTAGCCCCTACGAGCAGTACTTC. Protein: CASTGTSPYEQYF.